The T cell receptor beta chain under discussion was sequenced for a study of T cell repertoires in cytomegalovirus infection. Across the study: CMV epitopes in the study were HLA-C-restricted (recently identified) and HLA-B-restricted (well studied).

Regarding this clonotype: What it binds is unknown.

TCRdb ran MiXCR on the reads and lists one entry per CDR3 protein. The table shows roughly 27,000 distinct CDR3 sequences, with under 20% occurring only once. V shed 5 bases, J shed 2 bases, and the junction held 8 bases outside the gene matches. CDR1 and CDR2 (germline): SGHTA, FQGNSA. CDR3 length: 16 residues. The sequence was collected from a human donor in good health (CMV status not recorded). Some clones in this sample may be carry-over from other donors' samples. The chain joins TRBV7-2 to TRBJ2-7; 11 nucleotides agree with TRBD2. This sample comprised CD8+ T cells from cultured PBMCs, obtained from culture after CMV antigen stimulation. This CDR3 reads CASSLTGLAEPYEQYF. CDR3 bases: TGTGCCAGCAGCCTTACGGGACTAGCGGAGCCCTACGAGCAGTACTTC.